The clone carrying this T cell receptor beta chain has a count of ten or more. The antigen is undetermined. The record originates from a study of CD8 T cells in ankylosing spondylitis. Study conclusions and caveats: What appeared characteristic of ankylosing spondylitis blood was a TCR beta motif of eight or nine highly homologous variants. Within matched ankylosing spondylitis synovial fluid, disease-linked clones were reportedly significantly enriched.

Germline V lookup: CDR1 MGHRA, CDR2 YSYEKL. J was trimmed by 4 bases and V by 0 bases; bases with no gene match: 11. This CDR3 is built from 17 residues. Researchers built TCR beta libraries using quantitative 5'-RACE with molecular barcodes. TCRdb reprocessed the 5' RACE reads via MiXCR and lists one record per CDR3 protein. The sample lists fewer than 180,000 distinct CDR3 sequences, approximately 48% seen once, with approximately 14% in the top ten. The source material was synovial fluid, either unsorted or a sorted T cell fraction (not recorded which). The V gene is TRBV4-1, the J gene TRBJ1-2, with 7 bases fitting TRBD1. The clonotype was recovered from a male donor with ankylosing spondylitis. CDR3 nucleotides: TGCGCCAGCAGCCAAGATCCGGAGGGGGCGCGATTCTATGGCTACACCTTC. Translated: CASSQDPEGARFYGYTF.